This T cell receptor (beta chain) was captured by sequencing in a study of blood T cell repertoires in COVID-19. The assay was immunoSEQ multiplex PCR, and TCRdb's table has in-frame clones only and misses some. The table includes 200,000 or so clones, 84% detected once. What was sequenced was peripheral blood. This TCR derives from a woman older than 75 with COVID-19, enrolled during active disease.

In nucleotides, the CDR3 is TGTGCCAGCTTGGGACAGGGAAGGAATCAGCCCCAGCATTTT. As protein: CASLGQGRNQPQHF. This sequence joins TRBV27 and TRBJ1-5; TRBD1 aligns across 9 bases. This CDR3 has 14 residues. CDR1 and CDR2 (germline): MNHEY, SMNVEV (reference sequence). V was clipped by 8 bases and J by 4 bases; unmatched bases: 6.